This T cell receptor (beta chain) was recorded in a study of cytomegalovirus exposure and HLA in healthy donors. CDR1 is MDHEN and CDR2 is SYDVKM in the germline V gene. The CDR3 covers 13 residues. Primers for the PCR totalled 60 Vbeta and 13 Jbeta. Produced via immunoSEQ multiplex PCR; TCRdb's table is partial and in-frame only. The sample lists 190,000 or so clones; more than 75% were seen once. The V call is TRBV28, the J call TRBJ1-5, with 7 bases fitting TRBD1. The clonotype comes from a male donor in good health and CMV-seropositive. The sequenced material came from PBMCs. The CDR3 nucleotides are TGTGTCACGGGGGACAGCCGAAATCAGCCCCAGCATTTT. As protein: CVTGDSRNQPQHF.